This T cell receptor (beta chain) stems from a study of T-cell memory formation after mild COVID-19. TCRdb analysed the 5' RACE reads with MiXCR anew, one entry per CDR3 protein. The data hold just under 550,000 distinct CDR3 sequences, with 20% observed a single time. Germline assignment: CDR1 SGHDN and CDR2 FVKESK. Trimming stripped 1 base from V and 2 bases from J, with 14 bases between. There are 16 residues in the CDR3. The source of this sequence is an adult woman who had mild COVID-19 (a few samples of this study predate the infection). Cell type and time point are not known. The V and J genes are TRBV14 and TRBJ1-1; TRBD1 might be the D (5 bases). Sequencing was carried out using PBMCs or a T cell subset sorted from them (not recorded which). CDR3 sequence: CASSQVRGLLNTEAFF. The CDR3 bases are TGTGCCAGCAGCCAAGTCCGGGGACTCTTAAACACTGAAGCTTTCTTT.